The rows below give T cell receptor beta chains drawn from one sample of a study of T cell responses to AZD1222 COVID-19 vaccine. Sequencing used immunoSEQ multiplex PCR; TCRdb keeps in-frame clones, though not all of them. The sample has around 69,000 clones, around 84% seen once. The source material was peripheral blood, sampled on day 0 of AZD1222 vaccination. Receptors were obtained from an adult in good health. The conserved cysteine and the conserved F or W are not part of the CDR3 here.

>TRBV19
ASSNRVVGEETQY
>TRBV19
ASITYTGELF
>TRBV15
ATSRVLGTVNTGELF
>TRBV28
ASRSGQGMDAF
>TRBV9
ASSVQGGETEAF
>TRBV2
ASRGDIYEQY
>TRBV6-4
ASSDFAGGNGDTQY
>TRBV19
ASSSHRAMNTEAF
>TRBV29-1
SVATVMNTEAF
>TRBV19
ASIPGQGSRRRDTQY
>TRBV7-9
ASSRQLGEQY
>TRBV4-1
ASSQVTAVETQY
>TRBV7-8
ASSPRTGWVQPQH
>TRBV6-5
ASRDHQGGEKLF
>TRBV7-8
ASSPPGGSSYEQY
>TRBV6-2/TRBV6-3
ASSYSLRGGPLDEQY
>TRBV6-1
ASSGGGWGISYNEQF
>TRBV3-1/TRBV3-2
ASSRPAGGTNTEAF
>TRBV6-6
ASSYAGQGTSEQF
>TRBV7-6
ASSPRQEGEKLF
>TRBV5-6
ASSLRPGGFYEQY
>TRBV3-1/TRBV3-2
ASSVLRDGYT
>TRBV7-6
ASSLPGLEGYT
>TRBV28
ASTFGRGLGYT
>TRBV5-1
ASSLFGTGGLYGYT
>TRBV3-1/TRBV3-2
ASSPGTYYEQY
>TRBV7-9
ASSLAAKGGGYYEQY
>TRBV9
ASSVGVVSTDTQY
>TRBV30
ACQPGKGANPSGELF
>TRBV4-2
ASSPAGVGNSPFH
>TRBV11-3
ASSFGGPQF
>TRBV6-5
ASSRPRGFSPLH
>TRBV7-9
AAGGNYGYT
>TRBV10-1
ASSEGGLAERYGQY
>TRBV7-6
ASSPGGGDGVTTKQY
>TRBV7-9
ASKEWTPTDTQY
>TRBV7-2
ASSLGAGTEAF
>TRBV3-1/TRBV3-2
ASSQALGDYYGYT
>TRBV4-3
ASSQDTGETEAF
>TRBV7-8
ASSYVPGGRAIGGYT
>TRBV7-8
ASSLGPSSYNEQF
>TRBV11-3
ASSFSGTEAF
>TRBV28
ASSLRPNEKLF
>TRBV27
ASSLLGTSQETQY
>TRBV13
ASSHGTVSTDTQY
>TRBV6-5
ASSRGTGYGYT